These T cell receptor beta chains were read from a single sample in a study of OX40 agonist ivuxolimab in advanced cancers. Measured with immunoSEQ multiplex PCR; TCRdb has only the in-frame clones, and not every one. The sample shows some 72,000 clones, 92% of them seen only once. Specimen: CD4+ or CD8+ T cells sorted from blood, collected in a trial of the OX40 agonist ivuxolimab. The receptors were sampled from an adult with an advanced solid tumor such as melanoma, head and neck, liver or kidney cancer. CDR3s include the opening cysteine and the closing phenylalanine or tryptophan. A D gene is named only where the DNA matches it firmly. Clone size is given for some rows only: seen once, a few or many times, or a class if the clone is expanded.

v_call: TRBV27
d_call: NA
clone_size: NA
j_call: TRBJ2-1
cdr3_aa: CASGHIYNEQFF
cdr3_nt: TGTGCCAGCGGTCATATCTACAATGAGCAGTTCTTC

v_call: TRBV10-3
d_call: TRBD1
clone_size: NA
j_call: TRBJ1-1
cdr3_aa: CAISESGAGGEEPLENTEAFF
cdr3_nt: TGTGCCATCAGTGAGTCGGGGGCAGGGGGCGAGGAGCCGCTAGAGAACACTGAAGCTTTCTTT

v_call: TRBV19
d_call: NA
clone_size: NA
j_call: TRBJ1-1
cdr3_aa: CASDRGWRDEAFF
cdr3_nt: TGTGCCAGTGACCGGGGATGGCGGGATGAAGCTTTCTTT

v_call: TRBV4-1
d_call: NA
clone_size: NA
j_call: TRBJ2-7
cdr3_aa: CASSQAGRSYEQYF
cdr3_nt: TGCGCCAGCAGCCAAGCGGGACGGTCCTACGAGCAGTACTTC

v_call: TRBV19
d_call: NA
clone_size: once
j_call: TRBJ1-2
cdr3_aa: CASTTGIGRYGYTF
cdr3_nt: TGTGCCAGTACCACAGGGATAGGGCGTTATGGCTACACCTTC

v_call: TRBV27
d_call: NA
clone_size: NA
j_call: TRBJ1-2
cdr3_aa: CASSLTSTNYGYTF
cdr3_nt: TGTGCCAGCAGTTTAACGAGCACTAACTATGGCTACACCTTC

v_call: TRBV2
d_call: TRBD1
clone_size: NA
j_call: TRBJ2-7
cdr3_aa: CASGDRVYEQYF
cdr3_nt: TGTGCCAGCGGAGACAGGGTCTACGAGCAGTACTTC

v_call: TRBV7-2
d_call: TRBD1
clone_size: NA
j_call: TRBJ2-7
cdr3_aa: CASSLIGTGVYEQYF
cdr3_nt: TGTGCCAGCAGCTTAATCGGGACAGGGGTCTACGAGCAGTACTTC

v_call: TRBV5-6
d_call: NA
clone_size: NA
j_call: TRBJ1-5
cdr3_aa: CASSLSAGLNQPQHF
cdr3_nt: TGTGCCAGCAGCTTGTCAGCAGGGCTCAATCAGCCCCAGCATTTT

v_call: TRBV5-1
d_call: NA
clone_size: NA
j_call: TRBJ2-2
cdr3_aa: CASSRTTRVMGELFF
cdr3_nt: TGCGCCAGCAGCAGGACCACGCGGGTCATGGGGGAGCTGTTTTTT

v_call: TRBV30
d_call: TRBD1
clone_size: NA
j_call: TRBJ2-7
cdr3_aa: CAWLTGENYEQYF
cdr3_nt: TGTGCCTGGTTGACAGGGGAGAACTACGAGCAGTACTTC

v_call: TRBV13
d_call: NA
clone_size: NA
j_call: TRBJ2-3
cdr3_aa: CASSSGSNYDTQYF
cdr3_nt: TGTGCCAGCAGCTCCGGGTCAAATTACGATACGCAGTATTTT

v_call: TRBV11-2
d_call: NA
clone_size: NA
j_call: TRBJ2-7
cdr3_aa: CASSFGTQDYEQYF
cdr3_nt: TGTGCCAGCAGCTTCGGCACTCAAGACTACGAGCAGTACTTC

v_call: TRBV2
d_call: TRBD2
clone_size: NA
j_call: TRBJ2-7
cdr3_aa: CASMGTSGDLEQYF
cdr3_nt: TGTGCCAGCATGGGGACTAGCGGAGATCTGGAGCAGTACTTC

v_call: TRBV7-8
d_call: TRBD2
clone_size: NA
j_call: TRBJ2-3
cdr3_aa: CASSLSRTSVPDTQYF
cdr3_nt: TGTGCCAGCAGCTTATCCCGGACTAGCGTTCCAGATACGCAGTATTTT

v_call: TRBV11-2
d_call: NA
clone_size: NA
j_call: TRBJ2-1
cdr3_aa: CASSSQGGNGYNEQFF
cdr3_nt: TGTGCCAGCAGCTCCCAGGGGGGAAATGGCTACAATGAGCAGTTCTTC

v_call: TRBV18
d_call: TRBD1
clone_size: NA
j_call: TRBJ2-1
cdr3_aa: CASSPRDRGSNEQFF
cdr3_nt: TGTGCCAGCTCACCAAGAGACAGGGGTAGTAATGAGCAGTTCTTC

v_call: TRBV7-6
d_call: NA
clone_size: NA
j_call: TRBJ1-1
cdr3_aa: CASSPPGATEAFF
cdr3_nt: TGTGCCAGCAGCCCCCCGGGGGCCACTGAAGCTTTCTTT

v_call: TRBV5-1
d_call: NA
clone_size: NA
j_call: TRBJ1-2
cdr3_aa: CASSLDLGKGGYTF
cdr3_nt: TGCGCCAGCAGCTTGGATCTCGGCAAAGGGGGCTACACCTTC

v_call: TRBV27
d_call: NA
clone_size: NA
j_call: TRBJ1-2
cdr3_aa: CASSLLRDGVYGYTF
cdr3_nt: TGTGCCAGCAGTTTATTACGAGACGGGGTCTATGGCTACACCTTC

v_call: TRBV5-6
d_call: NA
clone_size: NA
j_call: TRBJ2-7
cdr3_aa: CASSPASLNYEQYF
cdr3_nt: TGTGCCAGCAGCCCGGCCTCCTTGAACTACGAGCAGTACTTC

v_call: TRBV19
d_call: TRBD1
clone_size: once
j_call: TRBJ2-7
cdr3_aa: CASSILGQGFGEQYF
cdr3_nt: TGTGCCAGTAGTATCTTAGGACAGGGGTTCGGGGAGCAGTACTTC

v_call: TRBV5-6
d_call: NA
clone_size: NA
j_call: TRBJ1-4
cdr3_aa: CASSPGTTATNEKLFF
cdr3_nt: TGTGCCAGCAGCCCCGGGACCACTGCAACTAATGAAAAACTGTTTTTT

v_call: TRBV19
d_call: NA
clone_size: NA
j_call: TRBJ1-1
cdr3_aa: CASSIDGTNTEAFF
cdr3_nt: TGTGCCAGTAGTATAGACGGTACGAACACTGAAGCTTTCTTT

v_call: TRBV6-1
d_call: NA
clone_size: NA
j_call: TRBJ1-1
cdr3_aa: CASSEILEEAFF
cdr3_nt: TGTGCCAGCAGTGAAATCCTTGAAGAAGCTTTCTTT

v_call: TRBV6-4
d_call: NA
clone_size: NA
j_call: TRBJ1-1
cdr3_aa: CASSVLGGTEAFF
cdr3_nt: TGTGCCAGCAGTGTGCTAGGTGGCACTGAAGCTTTCTTT

v_call: TRBV6-4
d_call: NA
clone_size: NA
j_call: TRBJ2-2
cdr3_aa: CASSGYLNTGELFF
cdr3_nt: TGTGCCAGCAGTGGGTATTTGAACACCGGGGAGCTGTTTTTT

v_call: TRBV6-1
d_call: NA
clone_size: few
j_call: TRBJ1-6
cdr3_aa: CASSDRDNSPLHF
cdr3_nt: TGTGCCAGCAGTGACAGGGATAATTCACCCCTCCACTTT

v_call: TRBV11-3
d_call: TRBD1
clone_size: NA
j_call: TRBJ2-1
cdr3_aa: CASSRRDSHNEQFF
cdr3_nt: TGTGCCAGCAGCCGCCGGGACAGCCACAATGAGCAGTTCTTC

v_call: TRBV5-4
d_call: TRBD2
clone_size: NA
j_call: TRBJ2-1
cdr3_aa: CASYPGLAGVEQFF
cdr3_nt: TGTGCCAGCTATCCGGGACTAGCGGGTGTTGAGCAGTTCTTC

v_call: TRBV27
d_call: TRBD1
clone_size: NA
j_call: TRBJ2-2
cdr3_aa: CASSPTTGGTGELFF
cdr3_nt: TGTGCCAGCAGTCCTACAACAGGGGGCACCGGGGAGCTGTTTTTT

v_call: TRBV21-1
d_call: NA
clone_size: NA
j_call: TRBJ1-1
cdr3_aa: CASRRKDRGRRTEAFF
cdr3_nt: TGTGCCAGTAGAAGAAAGGACAGGGGGCGCCGGACTGAAGCTTTCTTT

v_call: TRBV11-2
d_call: NA
clone_size: NA
j_call: TRBJ1-1
cdr3_aa: CASSLGWEAFF
cdr3_nt: TGTGCCAGCAGCTTAGGCTGGGAAGCTTTCTTT

v_call: TRBV10-3
d_call: NA
clone_size: medium-sized
j_call: TRBJ2-1
cdr3_aa: CAIRTDYNEQFF
cdr3_nt: TGTGCCATCAGGACGGATTACAATGAGCAGTTCTTC

v_call: TRBV15
d_call: NA
clone_size: NA
j_call: TRBJ2-7
cdr3_aa: CATSETVTGLSYEQYF
cdr3_nt: TGTGCCACCAGCGAAACCGTGACAGGCCTAAGCTACGAGCAGTACTTC

v_call: TRBV19
d_call: TRBD2
clone_size: NA
j_call: TRBJ2-7
cdr3_aa: CASSLIPGLAGGLGEQYF
cdr3_nt: TGTGCCAGTAGTCTGATCCCGGGACTAGCGGGGGGCCTTGGCGAGCAGTACTTC

v_call: TRBV5-1
d_call: NA
clone_size: NA
j_call: TRBJ2-1
cdr3_aa: CASSLAYYNEQFF
cdr3_nt: TGCGCCAGCAGCTTAGCATACTACAATGAGCAGTTCTTC

v_call: TRBV5-1
d_call: NA
clone_size: NA
j_call: TRBJ2-2
cdr3_aa: CASSLVFFGELFF
cdr3_nt: TGCGCCAGCAGCTTGGTTTTTTTCGGGGAGCTGTTTTTT

v_call: TRBV2
d_call: TRBD2
clone_size: NA
j_call: TRBJ2-1
cdr3_aa: CVSSDWLAGYNEQFF
cdr3_nt: TGTGTCAGCAGTGATTGGCTAGCGGGGTACAATGAGCAGTTCTTC

v_call: TRBV5-4
d_call: NA
clone_size: NA
j_call: TRBJ2-7
cdr3_aa: CASSLGGEYYEQYF
cdr3_nt: TGTGCCAGCAGCTTGGGCGGCGAGTACTACGAGCAGTACTTC

v_call: TRBV7-2
d_call: NA
clone_size: NA
j_call: TRBJ2-1
cdr3_aa: CASSLGLYNEQFF
cdr3_nt: TGTGCCAGCAGCTTGGGGCTCTACAATGAGCAGTTCTTC

v_call: TRBV7-8
d_call: NA
clone_size: NA
j_call: TRBJ2-7
cdr3_aa: CASSVGRPYEQYF
cdr3_nt: TGTGCCAGCAGCGTTGGGCGGCCCTACGAGCAGTACTTC

v_call: TRBV30
d_call: TRBD1
clone_size: NA
j_call: TRBJ1-1
cdr3_aa: CAWSGQGITEAFF
cdr3_nt: TGTGCCTGGAGTGGACAGGGGATCACTGAAGCTTTCTTT

v_call: TRBV5-4
d_call: NA
clone_size: NA
j_call: TRBJ2-7
cdr3_aa: CASSFKGAYEQYF
cdr3_nt: TGTGCCAGCAGCTTCAAGGGGGCCTACGAGCAGTACTTC

v_call: TRBV6-5
d_call: NA
clone_size: NA
j_call: TRBJ1-1
cdr3_aa: CASSYGVMNTEAFF
cdr3_nt: TGTGCCAGCAGTTACGGGGTAATGAACACTGAAGCTTTCTTT

v_call: TRBV19
d_call: NA
clone_size: NA
j_call: TRBJ1-6
cdr3_aa: CASTNYRVYNSPLHF
cdr3_nt: TGTGCCAGTACCAATTACAGGGTTTATAATTCACCCCTCCACTTT

v_call: TRBV5-6
d_call: NA
clone_size: NA
j_call: TRBJ1-2
cdr3_aa: CASTLPGGNYGYTF
cdr3_nt: TGTGCCAGCACCTTGCCGGGGGGCAACTATGGCTACACCTTC

v_call: TRBV7-8
d_call: NA
clone_size: NA
j_call: TRBJ2-5
cdr3_aa: CASTHTRETQYF
cdr3_nt: TGTGCCAGCACCCACACGAGGGAGACCCAGTACTTC

v_call: TRBV5-6
d_call: TRBD1
clone_size: NA
j_call: TRBJ2-7
cdr3_aa: CASSFGTGYNEQYF
cdr3_nt: TGTGCCAGCAGCTTCGGGACAGGGTATAACGAGCAGTACTTC

v_call: TRBV30
d_call: NA
clone_size: NA
j_call: TRBJ1-1
cdr3_aa: CAWSSGTTAEAFF
cdr3_nt: TGTGCCTGGAGTTCCGGGACAACCGCTGAAGCTTTCTTT

v_call: TRBV19
d_call: TRBD2
clone_size: NA
j_call: TRBJ2-1
cdr3_aa: CASNTGGSYNEQFF
cdr3_nt: TGTGCCAGTAATACGGGGGGCTCCTACAATGAGCAGTTCTTC

v_call: TRBV2
d_call: TRBD1
clone_size: NA
j_call: TRBJ2-7
cdr3_aa: CASLTGTGLRPPPYF
cdr3_nt: TGTGCCAGCCTCACCGGGACAGGGTTAAGACCCCCCCCGTACTTC

v_call: TRBV5-1
d_call: NA
clone_size: NA
j_call: TRBJ2-3
cdr3_aa: CASSPEGAGLGEGQYF
cdr3_nt: TGCGCCAGCAGCCCTGAAGGGGCGGGGCTCGGAGAAGGGCAGTATTTT

v_call: TRBV15
d_call: NA
clone_size: NA
j_call: TRBJ1-2
cdr3_aa: CATSRTRGLVGYTF
cdr3_nt: TGTGCCACCAGCAGAACCCGGGGCTTAGTTGGCTACACCTTC

v_call: TRBV7-2
d_call: NA
clone_size: once
j_call: TRBJ2-7
cdr3_aa: CASSPGPPAGEQYF
cdr3_nt: TGTGCCAGCAGTCCAGGGCCCCCAGCAGGCGAGCAGTACTTC

v_call: TRBV4-3
d_call: NA
clone_size: NA
j_call: TRBJ2-6
cdr3_aa: CASSQGGVSSGANVLTF
cdr3_nt: TGCGCCAGCAGCCAAGGTGGAGTAAGCTCTGGGGCCAACGTCCTGACTTTC

v_call: TRBV9
d_call: TRBD1
clone_size: NA
j_call: TRBJ1-2
cdr3_aa: CASSVARGTAPNYGYTF
cdr3_nt: TGTGCCAGCAGCGTAGCTAGAGGGACAGCCCCTAACTATGGCTACACCTTC

v_call: TRBV4-1
d_call: NA
clone_size: NA
j_call: TRBJ2-7
cdr3_aa: CASSQGPGLNYEQYF
cdr3_nt: TGCGCCAGCAGCCAAGGACCGGGTCTCAACTACGAGCAGTACTTC

v_call: TRBV5-1
d_call: NA
clone_size: NA
j_call: TRBJ2-1
cdr3_aa: CASDRNGGNNEQFF
cdr3_nt: TGCGCCAGCGACCGGAACGGGGGCAATAATGAGCAGTTCTTC